This TCR beta chain was sequenced in a study of T cell repertoires in cytomegalovirus infection. One entry per CDR3 protein results from TCRdb running MiXCR on the reads. The sample consists of around 47,000 distinct CDR3 sequences, around 20% of them appearing once. Germline loops: CDR1 SGHAT, CDR2 FQDESV (reference sequence). Trimming stripped 0 bases from V and 7 bases from J, with 13 bases between. The CDR3 consists of 15 residues. Note on this clonotype: The antigen remains unidentified.

This clonotype was obtained from a human donor in good health (CMV status not recorded). Some clones in this sample may be carry-over from other donors' samples. The V and J genes are TRBV11-1 and TRBJ2-1; a possible D gene is TRBD1 (5 bases). This material consisted of CD8+ T cells from cultured PBMCs, taken from culture after CMV antigen stimulation. The CDR3 nucleotides read TGTGCCAGCAGCTTAGCCCATACACAGGATAATGAGCAGTTCTTC. Translation gives CASSLAHTQDNEQFF.